This TCR beta chain was identified in a study of blood T cell repertoires in COVID-19. The method was immunoSEQ multiplex PCR; TCRdb's version includes in-frame clones alone and lacks a portion of them. Of around 230,000 clones listed, 86% are singletons. V dropped 1 base and J dropped 4 bases, with 10 bases sitting between them. Germline V gene lookup returns CDR1 MNHEY and CDR2 SMNVEV (reference sequence). The CDR3 runs to 14 residues. Sequences were obtained from PBMCs or T cells enriched from blood (not recorded which). The source is a woman aged 40 to 50 with acute COVID-19. This sequence joins TRBV27 and TRBJ1-1; D remains unclear. The CDR3 reads CASSLYRGATEAFF. Here the CDR3 DNA reads TGTGCCAGCAGTTTATACCGGGGAGCCACTGAAGCTTTCTTT.